This T cell receptor (beta chain) was captured by sequencing in a study of CD8 T cells in Susac syndrome. Random hexamers were used to reverse transcribe the RNA input (about 0.5 to 1 ug). TCRdb reprocessed the immunoSEQ multiplex PCR reads via MiXCR and lists one record per CDR3 protein. Altogether about 140,000 distinct CDR3 sequences are present, approximately 93% being singletons, with the ten largest covering approximately 0.08%. Trimming stripped 1 base from V and 4 bases from J, with 7 bases between. Looked up from germline, CDR1 is MNHNS and CDR2 is SASEGT. The CDR3 loop spans 13 amino acids. In blood CD8+ and CD4+ T cells, TCR beta underwent sequencing.

What was sequenced was CD4+ T cells from PBMCs. This receptor was identified in a human donor in good health. The chain employs TRBV6-1 and TRBJ1-2; no firm D call. The CDR3 region is CASSEGELYGYTF. The CDR3 DNA follows: TGTGCCAGCAGTGAAGGGGAACTCTATGGCTACACCTTC.